This T cell receptor beta chain came from a study of response to subunit inactivated influenza vaccine. MiXCR was run by TCRdb on the RT-PCR reads, yielding one entry per CDR3 protein. The data contain 500,000 to 600,000 distinct CDR3 sequences, approximately 14% of them singletons. Germline V CDR1 and CDR2: SGDLS, YYNGEE. V lost 0 bases, J lost 1 base, and 9 bases lay in between. The CDR3 totals 15 residues. As to this clonotype: Its antigen is unknown.

Study-wide results and caveats: A suggestion made by the authors is that each seasonal influenza vaccination recruits few new T cells.

Material: PBMCs from blood, obtained less than 13 days after vaccination. The origin of this receptor is a man in his fifties or sixties who received an inactivated influenza vaccine. The chain combines TRBV9 with TRBJ2-3; D possibly corresponds to TRBD2 (5 bases). The DNA of the CDR3 is TGTGCCAGCAGCGTAGGGGTGAGGGGCACAGATACGCAGTATTTT. Protein sequence: CASSVGVRGTDTQYF.